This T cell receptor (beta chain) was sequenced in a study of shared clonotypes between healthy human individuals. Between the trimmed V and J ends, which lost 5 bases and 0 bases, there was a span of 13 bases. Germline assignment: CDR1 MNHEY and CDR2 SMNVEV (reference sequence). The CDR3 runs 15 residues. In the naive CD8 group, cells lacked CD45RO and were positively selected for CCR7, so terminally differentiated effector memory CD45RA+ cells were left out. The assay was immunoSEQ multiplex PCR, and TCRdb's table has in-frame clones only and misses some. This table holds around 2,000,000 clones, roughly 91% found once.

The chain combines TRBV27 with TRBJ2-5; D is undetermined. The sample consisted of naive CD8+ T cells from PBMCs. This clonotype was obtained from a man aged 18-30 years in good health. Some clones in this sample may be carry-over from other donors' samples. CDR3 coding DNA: TGTGCCAGCAGTCCGATTTCTGAGTACCAAGAGACCCAGTACTTC. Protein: CASSPISEYQETQYF.